The 3 T cell receptor beta chains listed next were all sequenced from one sample in a study of vaccination and CD4 T cells after COVID-19. Once obtained from cultured CD4+ T cells, the DNA was sequenced using the Oncomine TCR Beta short-read assay. From the PCR reads, TCRdb called clonotypes with MiXCR, one entry per CDR3 protein. The data contain 9,500 to 15,000 distinct CDR3 sequences, around 30% of them seen just once; the ten biggest clones take up roughly a quarter. Treatment: roughly 11-day PBMC culture with coronavirus spike peptide pools or control peptides (ViraFEST assay). The antigens of these receptors remain unknown. Material: cultured CD4+ T cells from blood. The receptors derive from a human donor with COVID-19.

V and J are TRBV5-1 and TRBJ2-3; 8 nucleotides agree with TRBD1. Per the germline V gene, CDR1 is SGHRS and CDR2 is YFSETQ. The CDR3 loop spans 15 amino acids. V was clipped by 0 bases and J by 6 bases; unmatched bases: 6. The CDR3 loop is CASSLGQGITDTQYF. The CDR3 DNA sequence: TGCGCCAGCAGCTTGGGACAGGGGATTACTGATACGCAGTATTTT.

V and J are TRBV15 and TRBJ1-2, with 7 bases that match TRBD1. CDR1 LNHNV and CDR2 YYDKDF come from the germline V gene (reference sequence). This CDR3 has 15 residues. Unmatched junction bases numbered 4, after V lost 1 base and J lost 2 bases. The CDR3 DNA follows: TGTGCCACCAGCAGAGTGATGGACAGGAACTATGGCTACACCTTC. Protein sequence: CATSRVMDRNYGYTF. The whole variable domain, remainder taken from reference TRBV15 and TRBJ1-2, is DAMVIQNPRYQVTQFGKPVTLSCSQTLNHNVMYWYQQKSSQAPKLLFHYYDKDFNNEADTPDNFQSRRPNTSFCFLDIRSPGLGDTAMYLCATSRVMDRNYGYTFGSGTRLTVV.

This clonotype was seen more than once but under ten times. V is TRBV29-1 and J is TRBJ1-1; weak D call: TRBD1 (5 bases). Looked up from germline, CDR1 is SQVTM and CDR2 is ANQGSEA. With 3 bases removed from V and 3 bases from J, the gap between germline ends came to 8 bases. This CDR3 is 12 amino acids long. The CDR3 sequence: CSVDRRDTEAFF. The CDR3 coding sequence is TGCAGCGTTGACCGCAGGGACACTGAAGCTTTCTTT. The full variable domain, in which reference TRBV29-1 and TRBJ1-1 provide the parts outside the CDR3, is SAVISQKPSRDICQRGTSLTIQCQVDSQVTMMFWYRQQPGQSLTLIATANQGSEATYESGFVIDKFPISRPNLTFSTLTVSNMSPEDSSIYLCSVDRRDTEAFFGQGTRLTVV.